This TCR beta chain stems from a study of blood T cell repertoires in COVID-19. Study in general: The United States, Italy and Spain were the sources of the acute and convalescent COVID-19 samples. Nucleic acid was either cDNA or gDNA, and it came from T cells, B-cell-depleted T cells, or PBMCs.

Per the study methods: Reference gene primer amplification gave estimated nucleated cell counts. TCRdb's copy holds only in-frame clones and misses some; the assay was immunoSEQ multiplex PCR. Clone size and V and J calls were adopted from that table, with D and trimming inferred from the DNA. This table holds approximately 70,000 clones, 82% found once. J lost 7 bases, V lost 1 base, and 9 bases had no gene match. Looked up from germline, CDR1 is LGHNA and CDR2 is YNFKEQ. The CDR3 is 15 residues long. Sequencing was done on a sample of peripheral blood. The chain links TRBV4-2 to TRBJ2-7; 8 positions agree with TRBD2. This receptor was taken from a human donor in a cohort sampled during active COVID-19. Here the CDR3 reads CASSQGSGSLEEQYF. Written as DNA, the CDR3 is TGTGCCAGCAGCCAAGGCAGCGGGAGTCTAGAGGAGCAGTACTTC.